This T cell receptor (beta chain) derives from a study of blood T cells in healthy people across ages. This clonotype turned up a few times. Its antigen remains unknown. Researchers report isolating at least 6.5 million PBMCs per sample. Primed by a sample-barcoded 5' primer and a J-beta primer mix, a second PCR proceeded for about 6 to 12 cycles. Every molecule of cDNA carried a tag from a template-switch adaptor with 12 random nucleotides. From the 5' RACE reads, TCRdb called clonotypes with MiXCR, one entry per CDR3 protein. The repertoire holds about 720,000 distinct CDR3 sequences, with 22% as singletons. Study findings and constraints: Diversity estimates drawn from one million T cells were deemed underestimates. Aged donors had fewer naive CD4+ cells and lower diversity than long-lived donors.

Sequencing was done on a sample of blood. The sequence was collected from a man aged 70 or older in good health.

CDR3: CATGEGSNNEQFF. CDR3 sequence (DNA): TGTGCCACCGGAGAGGGATCCAACAATGAGCAGTTCTTC. The chain recombines TRBV24-1 with TRBJ2-1; D possibly corresponds to TRBD2 (5 bases). The CDR3 spans 13 residues. In germline, CDR1 is KGHDR, CDR2 SFDVKD. V gave up 9 bases and J gave up 5 bases, with 13 bases separating them.